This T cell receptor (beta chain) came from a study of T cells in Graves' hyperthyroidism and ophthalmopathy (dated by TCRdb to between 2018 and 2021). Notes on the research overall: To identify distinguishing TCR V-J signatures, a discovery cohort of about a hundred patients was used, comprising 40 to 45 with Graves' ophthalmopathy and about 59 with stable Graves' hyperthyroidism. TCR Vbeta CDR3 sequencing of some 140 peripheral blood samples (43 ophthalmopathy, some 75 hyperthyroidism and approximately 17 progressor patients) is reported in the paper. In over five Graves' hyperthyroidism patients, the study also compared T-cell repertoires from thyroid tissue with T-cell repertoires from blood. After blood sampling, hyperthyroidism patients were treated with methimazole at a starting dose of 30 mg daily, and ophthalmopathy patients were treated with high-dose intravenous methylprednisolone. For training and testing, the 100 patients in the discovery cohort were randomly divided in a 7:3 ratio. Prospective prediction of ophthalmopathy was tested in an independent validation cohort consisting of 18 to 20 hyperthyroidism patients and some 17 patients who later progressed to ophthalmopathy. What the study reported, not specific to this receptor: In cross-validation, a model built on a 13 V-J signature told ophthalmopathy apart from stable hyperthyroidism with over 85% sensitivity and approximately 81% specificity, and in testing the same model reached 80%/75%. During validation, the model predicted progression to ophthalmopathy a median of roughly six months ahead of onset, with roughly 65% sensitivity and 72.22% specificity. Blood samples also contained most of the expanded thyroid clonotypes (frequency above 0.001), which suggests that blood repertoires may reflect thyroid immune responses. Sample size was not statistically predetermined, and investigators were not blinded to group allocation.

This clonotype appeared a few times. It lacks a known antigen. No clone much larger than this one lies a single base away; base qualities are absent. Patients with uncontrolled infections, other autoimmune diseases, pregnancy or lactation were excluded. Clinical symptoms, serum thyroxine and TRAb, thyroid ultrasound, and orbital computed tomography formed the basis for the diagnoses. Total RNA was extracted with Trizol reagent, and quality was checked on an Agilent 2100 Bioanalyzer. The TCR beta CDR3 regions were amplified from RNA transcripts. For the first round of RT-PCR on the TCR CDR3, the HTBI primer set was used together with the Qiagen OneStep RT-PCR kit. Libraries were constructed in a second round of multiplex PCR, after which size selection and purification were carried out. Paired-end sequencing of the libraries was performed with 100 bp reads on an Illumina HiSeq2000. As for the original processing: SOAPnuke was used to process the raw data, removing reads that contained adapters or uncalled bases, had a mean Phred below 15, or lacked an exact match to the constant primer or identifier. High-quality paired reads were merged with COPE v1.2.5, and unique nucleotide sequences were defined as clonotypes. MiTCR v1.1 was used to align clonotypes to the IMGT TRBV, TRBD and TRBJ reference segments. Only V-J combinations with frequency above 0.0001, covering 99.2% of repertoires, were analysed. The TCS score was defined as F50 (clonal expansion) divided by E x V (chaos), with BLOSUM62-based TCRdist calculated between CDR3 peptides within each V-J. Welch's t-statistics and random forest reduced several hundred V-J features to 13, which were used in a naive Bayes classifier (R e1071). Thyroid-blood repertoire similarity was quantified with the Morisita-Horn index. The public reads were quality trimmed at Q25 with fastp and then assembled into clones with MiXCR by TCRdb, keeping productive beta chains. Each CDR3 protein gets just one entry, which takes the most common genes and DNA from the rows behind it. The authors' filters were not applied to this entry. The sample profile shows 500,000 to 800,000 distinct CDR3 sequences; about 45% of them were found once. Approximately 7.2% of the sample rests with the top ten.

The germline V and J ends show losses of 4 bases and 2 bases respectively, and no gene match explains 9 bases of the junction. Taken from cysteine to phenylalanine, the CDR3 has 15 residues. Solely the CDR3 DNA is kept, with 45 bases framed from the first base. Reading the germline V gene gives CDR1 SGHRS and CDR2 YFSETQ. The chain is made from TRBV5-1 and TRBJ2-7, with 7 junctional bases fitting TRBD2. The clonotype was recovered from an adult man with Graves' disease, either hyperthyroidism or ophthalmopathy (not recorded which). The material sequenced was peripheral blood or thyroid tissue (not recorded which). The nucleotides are TGCGCCAGCAGCCATACCGCTAGCGGTCCCTACGAGCAGTACTTC. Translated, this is CASSHTASGPYEQYF. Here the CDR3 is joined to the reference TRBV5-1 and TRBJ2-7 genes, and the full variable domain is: KAGVTQTPRYLIKTRGQQVTLSCSPISGHRSVSWYQQTPGQGLQFLFEYFSETQRNKGNFPGRFSGRQFSNSRSEMNVSTLELGDSALYLCASSHTASGPYEQYFGPGTRLTVT.